Here is one T cell receptor (beta chain) with its context. Its binding antigen is unknown. No base qualities exist here, and no much larger clone lies one base off it. The data derive from a study of cytomegalovirus exposure and HLA in healthy donors listed by TCRdb under 2017. For the study in its entirety: In an earlier analysis of about 560 of the donors, less than 350 Gb of sequence data and approximately 120 million unique TCR beta sequences from about 190 million T cells were reported. Around 330 gigabases of sequencing data and roughly 80 million unique TCR sequences made up an early release that covered nearly 650 HLA-typed donors. Of the 398 genotyped donors, around 81% fell in the genetic ancestry cluster associated with self-reported Caucasian donors. The study was designed to test whether signatures of past pathogen exposure could be identified by cataloging public T cell receptors. The study profiled the T cell repertoires of more than 500 subjects by immunosequencing and related them to cytomegalovirus serostatus. Besides the first cohort of more than 650 subjects, a separate validation cohort made up of over 100 different subjects was used. The study combined high-throughput TCR immunosequencing, statistical association of individual TCRs with disease status, and machine learning to predict cytomegalovirus infection status. A later analysis re-examined previously published TCR beta repertoires from 500 to 700 donors and added high-resolution HLA genotyping to investigate patterns of TCR occurrence. Rather than using new phenotypic data, the later analysis identified candidate immune exposures from TCR beta sequences and from how often those sequences occurred across donors. An earlier analysis of roughly 600 of the donors used high-throughput TCR beta sequencing to judge whether each TCR beta V gene segment behaved as functional or pseudogenic. Donor age, sex, ethnicity and CMV serostatus were collected together with the repertoire data. In a later genetic analysis, genome-wide SNP genotypes for 398 of the 666 donors were used, and that subset was treated as a discovery cohort. Every repertoire in the discovery cohort had been generated on one and the same sequencing platform. Class I and class II HLA loci were covered by the typing at four-digit resolution. Typing coverage varied by locus: about 620-640 donors for A, B, C, DRB1 and DQB1; some 520 for DQA1; about 570 for DPA1; about 450 for DPB1. Several DR-DQ haplotypes were treated as single units for association and clustering because of strong linkage in the cohort. Among about 390 genotyped donors of the cohort, an average of approximately 230,000 unique TCR beta nucleotide sequences were sequenced per donor, roughly a sixth of them non-productive.

The cohort consisted of hundreds of healthy bone marrow donors. All cohort members were sampled while nominally healthy, although unrecorded immune exposures were likely present. The donor tested CMV seronegative, placing the donor among the 350 or so seronegative members of the cohort. A peripheral blood sample was collected from each donor, and TCR beta sequencing was performed on peripheral blood mononuclear cells. The Qiagen DNeasy Blood Extraction Kit was used to extract genomic DNA from the blood cell samples. Receptor amplification or capture employed the immunoSEQ multiplex PCR assay. For the multiplex PCR, a mixture combining 60 forward primers for TCR Vbeta segments and 13 reverse primers for TCR Jbeta segments was used. The CDR3 region of rearranged TCR beta genes was amplified from genomic DNA by a multiplex PCR assay. The Illumina HiSeq System was used to sequence the amplified TCR beta libraries as 87-base-pair reads. The authors processed their data as follows. A later analysis counted about 76 million unique TCR beta chains across the 550 to 750 repertoires, and some 12 million of these chains were shared by at least two donors. Raw reads were error-corrected and collapsed into unique sequences by a nearest-neighbor algorithm in which closely related sequences were merged to remove PCR and sequencing errors. CDR3 sequences were aligned to IMGT reference sequences to assign V, D and J gene segments. For a sequence to be retained, a match of at least six nucleotides was required to both a V gene segment and a J gene segment. Rearrangements were classified as productive when the CDR3 lacked stop codons and remained in frame with V and J, and all other rearrangements were classified as non-productive. CDR3 was defined by IMGT convention, running from the second conserved V-encoded cysteine to the conserved J-encoded phenylalanine. In an earlier analysis of around 640 of the donors, sequences lacking an unambiguous match to a single V gene segment were excluded. In an earlier analysis of 450 to 700 of the donors, V segments were called functional above 56.7% productive rearrangements and were called segregating when the between-donor standard deviation exceeded 5%. A statistical classification framework was built to diagnose cytomegalovirus status from the catalog of TCR beta chain sequences. In a later analysis, V and J genes were assigned by comparing TCR nucleotide sequences against IMGT/GENE-DB human TR gene sequences. In a later analysis, CDR3 sequences and most-parsimonious VDJ recombination scenarios were assigned using the TCRdist pipeline. A later analysis defined each TCR beta chain by its CDR3 amino acid sequence plus V-gene family, and excluded reads lacking a unique V-gene family. As a way to deal with suspected cross-contamination and a sequencing artifact, a later analysis dropped nearly 600 nucleotide sequences that were highly shared and had low generation probability. A later analysis calculated a clonal expansion index for each public chain from normalized within-repertoire ranks of inferred template counts. A later analysis computed generation probabilities with a VDJ recombination model fitted to out-of-frame rearrangements, and checked the results against IGoR. Hypergeometric tests were used in a later analysis to score TCR-TCR, TCR-HLA and TCR-CMV co-occurrence, with a repertoire-size bias correction applied to the TCR pairs. A later analysis estimated false discovery rates by permuting HLA or CMV assignments 20 times. In a later analysis, co-occurring TCRs were grouped with DBSCAN, and TCRdist sequence similarity was added when clustering was performed within HLA-allele-positive subsets. For co-occurrence clustering, repertoires with fewer than 30,000 or more than 120,000 public chains were excluded, along with roughly 5 repertoires with anomalous nucleotide sharing. TCRdb mirrors the immuneACCESS table, restricted to in-frame sequences. Some clones are absent from its copies; in checked studies, under half trace to an unresolved V gene, and the reason for the others is unknown. From that table come the V and J calls and clone size; the DNA was used to work out D and trimming. Across this sample there are some 150,000 clones, with approximately 80% seen only once. The top ten hold 3.9% of the sample.

Overall study outcomes, separate from this receptor: Most TCR sequences were observed very rarely across donors, whereas some public TCRs were present in many individuals. According to a later analysis, parvovirus B19, influenza, CMV and Epstein-Barr virus appeared linked to several top co-occurrence clusters. At a false discovery rate of 0.05, a later analysis linked 15,000 to 20,000 TCR beta sequences to specific HLA alleles. A later genetic analysis reported fewer N-insertions in productive TCRs among donors in an Asian-associated ancestry cluster than the approximately 700-donor mean. A later analysis found that TCR association rates varied across HLA loci, with DRB1 alleles showing the most associated TCRs and HLA-C alleles the fewest. The authors suggested that the approach could potentially be extended to other disease states and immunological phenotypes. Correlated functional status among segregating V segments might be attributable to linkage disequilibrium, but an unknown experimental factor could not be ruled out. The study listed approximately 160 TCR beta chains as associated with cytomegalovirus. Compared with equally common non-associated chains, HLA-associated TCR beta chains in a later analysis were more clonally expanded and had lower generation probabilities. In a later analysis, most CMV-associated TCR beta chains were found to appear HLA-restricted, with HLA associations seemingly driven largely by CMV exposure. The 87-base-pair reads could not distinguish some IMGT-functional V segments, including TRBV6-2 and TRBV6-3, so those segments were excluded. The classifier was reported to diagnose cytomegalovirus status with high specificity and sensitivity in both the original and validation cohorts. V-gene and J-gene trimming of TCR beta chains was associated with a missense DCLRE1C variant in a later genetic analysis, and the association was replicated in an independent cohort. In an earlier analysis of fewer than 750 of the donors, most TCR beta V segments were observed in productive rearrangements about 87% or about 30% of the time, broadly matching IMGT annotations. Three of the identified cytomegalovirus-associated TCR beta chains were confirmed in vitro to be specific for cytomegalovirus antigens. About 17 rarely observed V segments, including chromosome 9 orphons, were excluded from the earlier analysis of a few hundred of the donors because counts were too low. A further reported finding was that TCR beta sequences accurately predicted the HLA-A and HLA-B alleles for most subjects in the first cohort. Only TCR beta chains were sequenced in this cohort, and the absence of alpha or paired-chain data limited detectable features. Immune exposure information for the cohort was limited to CMV serostatus. Because HLA typing was unavailable for some donors at each locus, only the typed subset was used in association tests. A cluster of highly shared sequence variants was judged likely to represent a technical artifact of the sequencing pipeline. Roughly uniform sequencing depth across donors was assumed in presence/absence analyses, although this assumption may not hold. Strong co-occurrence of HLA alleles, especially DR and DQ, made assigning TCR associations to individual alleles difficult.

Trimming removed 6 bases from V and 7 bases from J, leaving 15 bases between the germline ends. According to the germline V gene, CDR1 reads MNHNS and CDR2 reads SASEGT. Inclusive of the bounding cysteine and phenylalanine, the CDR3 is 13 residues long. Only the CDR3 part of the read is kept: 39 bases, read in frame from the first base. The receptor chain draws on TRBV6-1 and TRBJ1-1; the D gene is possibly TRBD1, with 5 bases matching. Specimen: PBMCs. The sequence came from a man aged 18 to 29 in good health and CMV-seronegative. Here the CDR3 is given as CASSVGLEGEAFF. The nucleotide sequence reads TGTGCCAGCAGCGTGGGGCTAGAAGGTGAAGCTTTCTTT.